This T cell receptor (beta chain) is from a study of blood T cells in healthy people across ages (dated by TCRdb to the mid-2010s). Study-wide context: Template switching captured roughly one uniquely barcoded TCR beta cDNA molecule per two T cells in model experiments. Using deep sequencing normalized with unique cDNA molecular identifiers, the study measured how TCR beta repertoire diversity changes with age. The donors were split into four age groups: young (average around 17 years), middle-aged (roughly 39), aged (around 67) and long-lived (over 75). Donors of different ages were randomly distributed across sequencing lanes to avoid experimental bias. Using the same blood draw, the study looked at two additional independent replicas of 1 million unique cDNA reads for two donors, one aged 18 to 30 and the other aged 80 or older.

The roughly 38 donors, aged about 6 to 95 years, were systemically healthy Caucasian individuals from Russia. Each donor gave ten milliliters of peripheral blood, drawn into EDTA-treated Vacutainer tubes. PBMCs were isolated by Ficoll-Paque density-gradient centrifugation, with at least 6 million obtained per sample. Trizol reagent was used to extract total RNA from the PBMCs, yielding at least 5.5 micrograms per sample. For every donor, flow cytometry on a PBMC aliquot measured the percentage of naive CD45RAhigh/CD27high T cells. Receptor libraries were prepared by 5' RACE. The sequencer was an Illumina HiSeq 2500. The second PCR ran for about 6 to 11 cycles and used a J-beta primer mix along with a sample-barcoded 5' primer. A template-switch 5' adaptor carrying 12 random nucleotides introduced a unique molecular identifier onto each TCR beta cDNA molecule. Each sample yielded at least 2.5 million CDR3-containing paired-end reads. The Mint cDNA synthesis kit, primed by a TRBC-specific oligonucleotide, was used to synthesize first-strand cDNA from all RNA. Following uracil-DNA glycosylase treatment, a first 18-cycle PCR with universal primers M1SS and BC2_uni_R was performed on all cDNA. The original methods were these. For normalization, 1 million high-quality reads, each with a distinct molecular identifier, were randomly selected from each sample. Reads sharing molecular identifiers were discarded rather than binned into consensus sequences. CDR3 identification, clonotype clustering and error correction used MiTCR with a Q25 quality threshold and the strictest error-elimination algorithm. A nonparametric unseen species model using Euler transformation provided a lower-bound estimate of total TCR beta diversity. In TCRdb, the public reads were trimmed at Q25 with fastp and aligned with MiXCR, with productive beta chains retained. Identical CDR3 proteins give one entry, which carries the most common genes and DNA. TCRdb, not the authors, supplied the V and J calls. For this sample there are 650,000 to 1,000,000 distinct CDR3 sequences; under 40% appear just once. 10% to 15% of the sample belongs to the ten largest clones.

What the work shows at the level of the full study, not this receptor alone: Bulk unsorted PBMC profiling prevented conclusive comparison of naive and antigen-experienced compartments. Compared with the aged group, the long-lived group had more naive CD4+ T cells, fewer expanded clones and increased TCR diversity, a pattern suggesting age selection. Estimates of total diversity based on one million sequenced T cells were considered lower bounds and underestimates. The CMV infection status of donors was not known, potentially confounding age-related changes in expanded clonotypes. Observed TCR beta diversity per million T cells fell roughly linearly with age, and a significant reduction was already apparent by age about 36. The percentage of naive T cells measured by flow cytometry correlated strongly with observed TCR beta diversity.

As to this clonotype: This receptor's antigen is unknown. Per-base qualities were not stored, and no clone one base away is much larger.

CDR1 MNHNY and CDR2 SVGAGI are derived from the germline V gene (reference sequence). Relative to germline, V is missing 8 bases and J is missing 5 bases, with 6 bases of the junction outside any gene match. CDR3 length: 13 amino acids, cysteine to phenylalanine. Only the CDR3 DNA is retained, 39 bases long and in frame from the first base. The chain links TRBV6-6 with TRBJ2-5; 9 bases in between match TRBD1. This receptor was identified in a man aged 18-30 years in good health. The specimen sequenced was blood. This receptor carries the CDR3 CASGTGIKETQYF. The nucleotide sequence is given as TGTGCCAGCGGGACAGGGATTAAGGAGACCCAGTACTTC.